A single sample is the source of the 14 T cell receptor beta chains below, sequenced in a study of cytomegalovirus exposure and HLA in healthy donors. The data were produced by immunoSEQ multiplex PCR, yet TCRdb's version contains in-frame clones alone and is incomplete. The table records approximately 220,000 clones, around nine tenths of them present only once. Sequenced sample: PBMCs. The receptors derive from a woman aged 18-29 years in good health and CMV-seronegative.

The chain uses TRBV27 and TRBJ1-2; D is uncertain. This CDR3 region has 14 residues. Trimming took 5 bases from V and 0 from J, leaving 10 bases between them. CDR1 and CDR2 from the germline V gene are MNHEY and SMNVEV (reference sequence). The CDR3 loop is CASSPGKTNYGYTF. CDR3 nucleotide sequence: TGTGCCAGCAGTCCGGGGAAGACTAACTATGGCTACACCTTC.

The gene calls are TRBV6-5 and TRBJ1-1; D may be TRBD1 (6 bases). The germline gives CDR1 MNHEY, CDR2 SVGAGI. This CDR3 region has 15 residues. Trimming removed 5 bases at V and 1 base at J, with 14 bases between. The CDR3: CASSPGVGANTEAFF. The CDR3 nucleotides are TGTGCCAGCAGTCCCGGGGTGGGGGCGAACACTGAAGCTTTCTTT.

Only a few counts were recorded for this clone. The chain is built from TRBV6-1 and TRBJ1-1, with TRBD1 identical over 7 bases. The germline gives CDR1 MNHNS, CDR2 SASEGT. This CDR3 spans 17 amino acids. V dropped 1 base and J dropped 4; count of bases not matched to a gene: 12. Written as DNA, the CDR3 is TGTGCCAGCAGTGAAGGGGTGGTGACAGGGCTGGGCACTGAAGCTTTCTTT. As protein: CASSEGVVTGLGTEAFF.

This chain uses TRBV19 with TRBJ2-6; possible D gene TRBD2, 5 bases. Trimming cost V 1 base and J 4 bases, with 14 bases left between them. Germline-derived CDR1 and CDR2 are LNHDA and SQIVND (reference sequence). The CDR3 is 17 residues long. The CDR3, as DNA: TGTGCCAGTAGTATAGGTCTCGGGGTTGGCGGGGCCAACGTCCTGACTTTC. Amino acids: CASSIGLGVGGANVLTF.

V is TRBV7-2 and J is TRBJ2-7; D may be TRBD2 (6 bases). Germline loops: CDR1 SGHTA, CDR2 FQGNSA. The V end was cut by 2 bases, the J end by 0 bases, with 14 bases between. The CDR3 spans 16 residues. Written as DNA, the CDR3 is TGTGCCAGCAGCTTAAGGGGACTTCCTAGCTCCTACGAGCAGTACTTC. As protein: CASSLRGLPSSYEQYF.

This chain connects TRBV5-1 to TRBJ2-1, with 9 bases identical to TRBD2. Germline V gives CDR1 SGHRS, CDR2 YFSETQ. J lost 0 bases, V lost 4 bases, and 23 bases had no gene match. The CDR3 is 22 residues long. The CDR3 loop is CASSPGGLIGLARLFSYNEQFF. Here the CDR3 DNA reads TGCGCCAGCAGCCCCGGCGGCCTTATTGGACTAGCGCGTCTGTTCTCCTACAATGAGCAGTTCTTC.

The rearrangement uses TRBV11-2 and TRBJ1-6, with a tentative D call TRBD1 (6 bases). CDR1 SGHAT and CDR2 FQNNGV come from the germline V gene. The V end was cut by 2 bases, the J end by 9 bases, with 11 bases between. The CDR3 is 14 amino acids. In DNA, the CDR3 is TGTGCCAGCAGCTTACCAGGGGTAACTTCACCCCTCCACTTT. The encoded protein is CASSLPGVTSPLHF.

The V call is TRBV18, the J call TRBJ2-1, with 9 bases matching TRBD2. The germline gives CDR1 KGHSH, CDR2 LQKENI. The V and J ends lost 3 bases and 6 bases, in that order; junction bases with no gene match: 9. This CDR3 is 16 amino acids long. CDR3 in amino acids: CASSPSAGGSINEQFF. Here the CDR3 DNA reads TGTGCCAGCTCACCCTCAGCGGGAGGTTCTATCAATGAGCAGTTCTTC.

The chain has TRBV27 and TRBJ2-3; possibly TRBD2 for D (6 bases). Germline lookup yields CDR1 MNHEY and CDR2 SMNVEV (reference sequence). Trimming removed 8 bases from V and 2 bases from J, with 14 bases in between. The length of the CDR3 is 14 residues. The CDR3 region is CASGRGRATDTQYF. The CDR3 DNA reads TGTGCCAGCGGGCGGGGCAGGGCCACAGATACGCAGTATTTT.

There are a few counts of this clone. At one end the junction does not follow the germline gene, possibly because of a read error. The chain uses TRBV7-7 and TRBJ1-1; D call uncertain. The CDR3 is made up of 13 amino acids. Germline V gene data show CDR1 as SSHAT and CDR2 as FNYEAQ (reference sequence). DNA of the CDR3: TGTGCTAGCAGCCTGTACAAGAACACTGAAGCTTTCTTT. It yields the protein CASSLYKNTEAFF.

This chain connects TRBV9 to TRBJ1-2; no reliable D call. The V end was cut by 0 bases, the J end by 3 bases, with 9 bases between. From germline, CDR1 is SGDLS and CDR2 YYNGEE. The CDR3 contains 14 residues. The CDR3 DNA follows: TGTGCCAGCAGCGTAGGGGGAGAGTACTATGGCTACACCTTC. Encoded protein: CASSVGGEYYGYTF.

The chain carries TRBV7-9 and TRBJ2-7; 11 nucleotides match TRBD1. CDR1 SEHNR and CDR2 FQNEAQ come from the germline V gene (reference sequence). The CDR3 is 14 residues long. Germline trimming cut 6 bases from V and 3 bases from J; bases unmatched to any gene: 4. CDR3 nucleotides: TGTGCCAGCAGTTCCGGGACAGGGGGCTACGAGCAGTACTTC. This sequence encodes CASSSGTGGYEQYF.

V gene TRBV7-9 combines with J gene TRBJ1-6; no clear D. With 2 bases removed from V and 6 bases from J, the gap between germline ends came to 8 bases. The CDR3 has 14 residues. Per germline, CDR1 SEHNR and CDR2 FQNEAQ (reference sequence). Written as DNA, the CDR3 is TGTGCCAGCAGCTTAATTGTCGGTAATTCACCCCTCCACTTT. Its protein is CASSLIVGNSPLHF.

The chain has TRBV6-1 and TRBJ2-7; 8 bases are shared with TRBD2. V lost 6 bases and J lost 7; bases outside the gene matches: 8. The germline CDR1 and CDR2 sequences are MNHNS and SASEGT. There are 13 residues in the CDR3. In DNA form, the CDR3 reads TGTGCCAGCAGCTGGACTAGCCTTGGGGAGCAGTACTTC. The encoded protein is CASSWTSLGEQYF.